The 32 T cell receptor beta chains presented below share a single source sample, sequenced in a study of a mutant IDH1 vaccine in newly diagnosed glioma. Described time point: baseline, week 1 (first vaccination visit). Treatment: pre-vaccination baseline after standard-of-care therapy. Some clones are missing from TCRdb's copy, which holds only in-frame ones; the method was immunoSEQ multiplex PCR. In the table there are around 82,000 clones, 82% of which are singletons. This specimen consisted of PBMCs, obtained from a glioma patient treated with radiotherapy, temozolomide or both. These receptors were taken from a man between 35 and 55 years old with glioma. Some clones in this sample may be carry-over from other donors' samples.

This clone was counted once. The V gene is TRBV7-9, the J gene TRBJ2-7, with a tentative D call TRBD2 (5 bases). CDR3 length: 13 residues. V was trimmed by 5 bases and J by 6 bases, leaving 14 bases between them. Germline V gene lookup returns CDR1 SEHNR and CDR2 FQNEAQ (reference sequence). DNA for the CDR3: TGTGCCAGCAGCCCAGGACTCCCCCGCGAGCAGTACTTC. It specifies CASSPGLPREQYF.

The chain has TRBV2 and TRBJ1-1; D gene unclear. The CDR3 covers 15 residues. V was pared by 7 bases and J by 3 bases, with 18 bases between. Germline lookup yields CDR1 SNHLY and CDR2 FYNNEI. CDR3 sequence: CASNEPGYRDTEAFF. The CDR3 DNA is TGTGCCAGCAACGAACCCGGGTACCGGGACACTGAAGCTTTCTTT.

The chain recombines TRBV5-4 with TRBJ2-3, with no clear D. V lost 4 bases and J lost 2, with 11 bases in between. The germline gives CDR1 SGHNT, CDR2 YYREEE (reference sequence). The CDR3 has 14 residues. The chain's CDR3 is CASSPGRITDTQYF. The CDR3 DNA sequence: TGTGCCAGCAGCCCGGGCCGAATCACAGATACGCAGTATTTT. The whole variable domain, filled in from reference TRBV5-4 and TRBJ2-3, reads ETGVTQSPTHLIKTRGQQVTLRCSSQSGHNTVSWYQQALGQGPQFIFQYYREEENGRGNFPPRFSGLQFPNYSSELNVNALELDDSALYLCASSPGRITDTQYFGPGTRLTVL.

This clone occurred a few times. The chain's CDR3 is CASSLGTEAFF. The CDR3, as DNA: TGTGCCAGCAGCCTAGGCACTGAAGCTTTCTTT. The gene calls are TRBV2 and TRBJ1-1, with D hard to call. Germline CDR1 is SNHLY and CDR2 is FYNNEI. V lost 6 bases and J 4 bases, leaving 6 bases between the germline ends. This CDR3 has 11 residues.

The chain links TRBV2 to TRBJ1-3; the D gene is possibly TRBD1 (5 bases). Per germline, CDR1 SNHLY and CDR2 FYNNEI. V lost 4 bases to trimming and J lost 0 bases, with 10 bases between them. The CDR3 is 15 residues long. CDR3 in amino acids: CASSVGTVSGNTIYF. The CDR3 DNA follows: TGTGCCAGCAGTGTGGGGACTGTCTCTGGAAACACCATATATTTT.

The V call is TRBV5-6, the J call TRBJ1-2; TRBD1 might be the D (6 bases). V was pared by 1 base and J by 8 bases, with 12 bases between. The CDR3 has 13 residues. Germline CDR1 and CDR2: SGHDT and YYEEEE. CDR3 protein: CASSLRRGSGYTF. The CDR3 nucleotides are TGTGCCAGCAGCTTGCGCAGGGGATCCGGCTACACCTTC.

CDR3 loop: CASSVDRTGKNTEAFF. The CDR3 DNA reads as TGTGCCAGCAGCGTAGATAGGACAGGGAAGAACACTGAAGCTTTCTTT. This sequence joins TRBV9 and TRBJ1-1, with TRBD1 matching over 8 bases. J was trimmed by 1 base and V by 0 bases; bases with no gene match: 5. CDR3 length: 16 residues. Germline loops: CDR1 SGDLS, CDR2 YYNGEE.

The V and J genes are TRBV7-9 and TRBJ2-7, with D hard to call. CDR3 length: 13 amino acids. Germline CDR1 and CDR2: SEHNR and FQNEAQ (reference sequence). Between the trimmed V and J ends, which lost 1 base and 6 bases, there was a span of 10 bases. As DNA, the CDR3 is TGTGCCAGCAGCTTAGATGCGGTCCTCGAGCAGTACTTC. The encoded protein is CASSLDAVLEQYF.

This clone came up once. CDR3 sequence: CASSWTGGTDTQYF. For the CDR3, the DNA is TGCGCCAGCAGTTGGACAGGGGGCACAGATACGCAGTATTTT. The chain uses TRBV10-1 and TRBJ2-3; 9 bases line up with TRBD1. The germline V gene has CDR1 WNHNN and CDR2 SYGVQD (reference sequence). The CDR3 spans 14 residues. J was trimmed by 1 base and V by 5 bases; bases with no gene match: 1.

A few counts support this clone. The V gene is TRBV19, the J gene TRBJ1-1; D not resolved. CDR3 length: 13 amino acids. Germline V gene data show CDR1 as LNHDA and CDR2 as SQIVND (reference sequence). V lost 4 bases to trimming and J lost 4 bases, with 10 bases between them. The chain's CDR3 is CASSTWGSTEAFF. The DNA of the CDR3 is TGTGCCAGTAGTACATGGGGTTCCACTGAAGCTTTCTTT. The variable domain in full, completed from reference TRBV19 and TRBJ1-1, reads DGGITQSPKYLFRKEGQNVTLSCEQNLNHDAMYWYRQDPGQGLRLIYYSQIVNDFQKGDIAEGYSVSREKKESFPLTVTSAQKNPTAFYLCASSTWGSTEAFFGQGTRLTVV.

The rearrangement links TRBV2 to TRBJ2-5, with D possibly called TRBD1 or TRBD2 (6 bases each). The CDR3 has 15 residues. V was cut by 3 bases and J by 3 bases, with 14 bases left in between. Germline CDR1 SNHLY, CDR2 FYNNEI. This CDR3 reads CASSDPQRGEETQYF. The CDR3 bases are TGTGCCAGCAGTGACCCCCAAAGGGGGGAAGAGACCCAGTACTTC.

The chain couples TRBV30 to TRBJ2-1, with D perhaps given as TRBD1 or TRBD2 (5 bases each). Trimming took 0 bases from V and 12 from J, leaving 9 bases between them. The CDR3 loop spans 11 amino acids. The germline gives CDR1 GTSNPN, CDR2 SVGIG (reference sequence). The CDR3 loop is CAWSVGGRQFF. The CDR3 coding sequence is TGTGCCTGGAGTGTTGGGGGACGGCAGTTCTTC.

This clone was observed once. The V gene is TRBV4-1, the J gene TRBJ1-5; tentative D call: TRBD1 (5 bases). The CDR3 totals 15 residues. The V gene's germline CDR1 is MGHRA and CDR2 YSYEKL. Trimming cost V 1 base and J 4 bases, with 11 bases left between them. The DNA for the CDR3 is TGCGCCAGCAGCCAAGTTGAGGGACCAAATCAGCCCCAGCATTTT. Its protein product is CASSQVEGPNQPQHF.

V is TRBV5-6 and J is TRBJ1-2, with D unresolved. The CDR3 is 15 residues long. Germline-derived CDR1 and CDR2 are SGHDT and YYEEEE. V dropped 6 bases and J dropped 1 base, with 16 bases sitting between them. CDR3: CASTSEAVVNYGYTF. CDR3 coding DNA: TGTGCCAGCACCTCGGAGGCGGTGGTTAACTATGGCTACACCTTC.

The rearrangement joins TRBV12-5 to TRBJ1-5; D might be TRBD1 (5 bases). The germline gives CDR1 LGHNT, CDR2 FRNRAP. The germline V and J ends were trimmed by 1 base and 2 bases, with 9 bases remaining between them. There are 15 residues in the CDR3. CDR3 residues: CASGLEGRGNQPQHF. CDR3 nucleotide sequence: TGTGCTAGTGGTTTGGAGGGACGGGGCAATCAGCCCCAGCATTTT.

V gene TRBV6-5 combines with J gene TRBJ2-7; no reliable D call. V lost 3 bases and J 4 bases, leaving 16 bases between the germline ends. This CDR3 spans 15 amino acids. Germline assignment: CDR1 MNHEY and CDR2 SVGAGI. The CDR3: CASSYSGRPGYEQYF. CDR3 bases: TGTGCCAGCAGTTATAGTGGTAGGCCTGGGTACGAGCAGTACTTC.

CDR3 sequence: CASSQEVTAGDRNGYTF. The CDR3 DNA follows: TGCGCCAGCAGCCAAGAGGTAACGGCAGGGGATAGGAATGGCTACACCTTC. V gene TRBV4-1 combines with J gene TRBJ1-2; a weak D match, TRBD1 (6 bases). The CDR3 consists of 17 residues. V dropped 0 bases and J dropped 6 bases, with 20 bases sitting between them. CDR1 is MGHRA and CDR2 is YSYEKL in the germline V gene.

The V and J genes are TRBV6-1 and TRBJ2-7; 8 nucleotides agree with TRBD1. CDR1 is MNHNS and CDR2 is SASEGT in the germline V gene. With V trimmed by 6 bases and J by 0 bases, 7 bases remained unmatched. This CDR3 region has 15 residues. CDR3 in DNA: TGTGCCAGCAGGGAGACAGGGGCAAACTCCTACGAGCAGTACTTC. Translating gives CASRETGANSYEQYF.

The CDR3: CASSYMLGNEQFF. CDR3 nucleotide sequence: TGTGCCAGCAGTTATATGCTGGGGAATGAGCAGTTCTTC. V gene TRBV6-5 combines with J gene TRBJ2-1; D is uncertain. This CDR3 comprises 13 residues. Germline lookup yields CDR1 MNHEY and CDR2 SVGAGI. The V gene lost 3 bases and the J gene lost 7 bases, with 10 bases spanning the gap.

The chain couples TRBV20-1 to TRBJ1-2; D remains ambiguous. V was clipped by 5 bases and J by 8 bases, with 12 bases between them. CDR3 length: 11 amino acids. CDR1 and CDR2 from the germline V gene are DFQATT and SNEGSKA (reference sequence). CDR3 nucleotides: TGCAGTGCTGTGGCCCCTTTGGGCTACACCTTC. It codes for CSAVAPLGYTF.

The gene calls are TRBV30 and TRBJ1-1; maybe TRBD1 (5 bases). The CDR3 totals 12 residues. CDR1 is GTSNPN, CDR2 SVGIG, per germline (reference sequence). The V and J ends lost 4 bases and 4 bases respectively, with 10 bases between them. CDR3 coding DNA: TGTGCCTGGAAGGGGTCCGGCACTGAAGCTTTCTTT. It encodes CAWKGSGTEAFF.

This chain links TRBV9 with TRBJ1-1, with 7 bases identical to TRBD1. The germline V gene has CDR1 SGDLS and CDR2 YYNGEE. V shed 3 bases and J 0 bases; nucleotides not matched to a gene: 8. The CDR3 is 16 residues long. The CDR3 DNA follows: TGTGCCAGCAGCGACCGGGACAGTCCGCTGAACACTGAAGCTTTCTTT. Its protein product is CASSDRDSPLNTEAFF.

The chain couples TRBV7-9 to TRBJ2-2; D not resolved. The CDR3 extends over 13 amino acids. Germline V gene sequence: CDR1 SEHNR, CDR2 FQNEAQ (reference sequence). Trimming left V 1 base short and J 6 bases short, with 6 bases between. The CDR3 DNA is TGTGCCAGCAGCTTAGACCGCCCCGGGGAGCTGTTTTTT. Residues: CASSLDRPGELFF.

The chain uses TRBV27 and TRBJ2-6; D possibly corresponds to TRBD1 (5 bases). CDR1 and CDR2 from the germline V gene are MNHEY and SMNVEV (reference sequence). The CDR3 consists of 19 residues. Trimming left V 3 bases short and J 1 base short, with 19 bases between. Written as DNA, the CDR3 is TGTGCCAGCAGTTTGGTAGGGGCGCAGGGCTCGTCTGGGGCCAACGTCCTGACTTTC. Its translation: CASSLVGAQGSSGANVLTF.

V gene TRBV29-1 combines with J gene TRBJ1-3, with D tentatively TRBD1 (6 bases). Trimming left V 4 bases short and J 0 bases short, with 10 bases between. The germline CDR1 and CDR2 sequences are SQVTM and ANQGSEA. The CDR3 is 14 amino acids. The CDR3 loop is CSVGQASSGNTIYF. In nucleotides, the CDR3 is TGCAGCGTTGGACAGGCCAGCTCTGGAAACACCATATATTTT.

The rearrangement links TRBV6-1 to TRBJ1-5; D is possibly TRBD1 (5 bases). The CDR3 runs 14 residues. CDR1 and CDR2 from the germline V gene are MNHNS and SASEGT. Trimming shortened V by 1 base and J by 5 bases, and 9 bases separated the two germline ends. The CDR3 DNA follows: TGTGCCAGCAGTGAAGAGGGGACCTATCAGCCCCAGCATTTT. It encodes CASSEEGTYQPQHF.

This clone was observed a single time. The V gene is TRBV5-1, the J gene TRBJ2-7; D is uncertain. V was clipped by 2 bases and J by 4 bases, with 13 bases between them. Germline assignment: CDR1 SGHRS and CDR2 YFSETQ. CDR3 size: 14 residues. CDR3 sequence reads: CASSLDQPPYEQYF. The CDR3 DNA reads TGCGCCAGCAGCTTAGACCAGCCTCCGTACGAGCAGTACTTC.

V and J are TRBV30 and TRBJ1-6; a possible D gene is TRBD1 (5 bases). Trimming pared 3 bases from V and 7 bases from J, leaving 16 bases between. CDR3 length equals 15 residues. Germline-derived CDR1 and CDR2 are GTSNPN and SVGIG (reference sequence). The DNA for the CDR3 is TGTGCCTGGAGAGTTGATGGGGGGTGGAATTCACCCCTCCACTTT. The encoded protein is CAWRVDGGWNSPLHF.

The chain recombines TRBV9 with TRBJ1-4; TRBD1 agrees at 10 bases. Looked up from germline, CDR1 is SGDLS and CDR2 is YYNGEE. Losses at the gene ends were 0 bases for V and 3 bases for J; bases not matched to a gene: 11. The CDR3 is 19 amino acids. CDR3: CASSVGLWDRGKANEKLFF. The CDR3 coding sequence is TGTGCCAGCAGCGTAGGACTCTGGGACAGGGGTAAGGCTAATGAAAAACTGTTTTTT.

The chain couples TRBV6-1 to TRBJ2-5, with TRBD1 matching over 11 bases. J lost 4 bases, V lost 10 bases, and 8 bases had no gene match. Germline V gene sequence: CDR1 MNHNS, CDR2 SASEGT. The CDR3 totals 14 residues. CDR3 nucleotides: TGTGCCACCGTGGACAGGGGGCAGGGAGAGACCCAGTACTTC. Its protein product is CATVDRGQGETQYF.

The chain uses TRBV2 and TRBJ1-1; D call uncertain. Between the trimmed V and J ends, which lost 5 bases and 0 bases, there was a span of 10 bases. The CDR3 loop spans 14 amino acids. Germline-derived CDR1 and CDR2 are SNHLY and FYNNEI. CDR3 sequence (DNA): TGTGCCAGCAGTAGCGGGGTTTTGAACACTGAAGCTTTCTTT. It is translated as CASSSGVLNTEAFF. The variable domain in full, with the rest retrieved from reference TRBV2 and TRBJ1-1, is EPEVTQTPSHQVTQMGQEVILRCVPISNHLYFYWYRQILGQKVEFLVSFYNNEISEKSEIFDDQFSVERPDGSNFTLKIRSTKLEDSAMYFCASSSGVLNTEAFFGQGTRLTVV.

The CDR3 protein is CASSYSSTTMGEQYF. DNA of the CDR3: TGTGCCAGCAGCTACAGCTCGACCACGATGGGCGAGCAGTACTTC. V gene TRBV7-6 combines with J gene TRBJ2-7; no firm D call. The germline V gene has CDR1 SGHVS and CDR2 FNYEAQ. V was cut by 4 bases and J by 6 bases, with 19 bases left in between. The CDR3 is 15 amino acids.